A selection of T cell receptor beta chains follows, all from one sample in a study of cytomegalovirus exposure and HLA in healthy donors. The table came from immunoSEQ multiplex PCR; TCRdb's copy has only in-frame clones and leaves some out. The sample records under 150,000 clones, 70% to 85% being singletons. The sequenced sample consisted of PBMCs. The source is a middle-aged man in good health and CMV-seropositive. Both conserved end residues are part of each CDR3. D genes are given only for firm matches. Clone size appears in some rows only: once, few, many, or a class for an expanded clone.

J gene: TRBJ1-2
V gene: TRBV4-1
D gene: TRBD1
clone size: NA
CDR3 DNA: TGCGCCAGCAGGCGCATGGACAGGGGAGGTACTAACTATGGCTACACCTTC
CDR3 protein: CASRRMDRGGTNYGYTF

J gene: TRBJ2-2
V gene: TRBV6-1
D gene: TRBD2
clone size: NA
CDR3 DNA: TGTGCCAGCAGTGAAACTAGCGGGGTGACCGGGGAGCTGTTTTTT
CDR3 protein: CASSETSGVTGELFF

J gene: TRBJ1-5
V gene: TRBV11-3
D gene: TRBD1
clone size: NA
CDR3 DNA: TGTGCCAGCAGCCCCCGTTTAGGGGGCCGGGGTCAGCCCCAGCATTTT
CDR3 protein: CASSPRLGGRGQPQHF

J gene: TRBJ1-1
V gene: TRBV5-1
D gene: TRBD1
clone size: NA
CDR3 DNA: TGCGCCAGCAGCACCCTCGGACAGGGTGTCACTGAAGCTTTCTTT
CDR3 protein: CASSTLGQGVTEAFF

J gene: TRBJ2-2
V gene: TRBV4-3
D gene: TRBD2
clone size: NA
CDR3 DNA: TGCGCCAGCAGCGTACTAGCGGGGGCCGGCTGGGCCGGGGAGCTGTTTTTT
CDR3 protein: CASSVLAGAGWAGELFF

J gene: TRBJ1-2
V gene: TRBV5-1
D gene: NA
clone size: NA
CDR3 DNA: TGCGCCAGCAGCTTTGATTCGGGGGGCAGATGGGGCTACACCTTC
CDR3 protein: CASSFDSGGRWGYTF

J gene: TRBJ1-5
V gene: TRBV5-6
D gene: NA
clone size: NA
CDR3 DNA: TGTGCCAGCAGCTTGCCCACAAGTCGGCCCCAGCATTTT
CDR3 protein: CASSLPTSRPQHF

J gene: TRBJ1-1
V gene: TRBV30
D gene: NA
clone size: NA
CDR3 DNA: TGTGCCTGGAGAAGGGCGGGTGAAGCTTTCTTT
CDR3 protein: CAWRRAGEAFF

J gene: TRBJ1-2
V gene: TRBV10-3
D gene: NA
clone size: NA
CDR3 DNA: TGTGCCATCAGTGCCTTGGGACAAGCTAACTATGGCTACACCTTC
CDR3 protein: CAISALGQANYGYTF

J gene: TRBJ2-7
V gene: TRBV6-6
D gene: NA
clone size: NA
CDR3 DNA: TGTGCCAGCAATCATGGGGGGAGCCCCTACGAGCAGTACTTC
CDR3 protein: CASNHGGSPYEQYF

J gene: TRBJ2-1
V gene: TRBV5-4
D gene: NA
clone size: NA
CDR3 DNA: TGTGCCAGCAGCTCATCCGGGGGGAGGGGGAATGAGCAGTTCTTC
CDR3 protein: CASSSSGGRGNEQFF

J gene: TRBJ2-3
V gene: TRBV5-1
D gene: NA
clone size: once
CDR3 DNA: TGCGCCAGCAGCTTGGAGGGCAGGGTGGCAGATACGCAGTATTTT
CDR3 protein: CASSLEGRVADTQYF

J gene: TRBJ2-3
V gene: TRBV5-1
D gene: NA
clone size: NA
CDR3 DNA: TGCGCCAGCAGGTCAACAGATACGCAGTATTTT
CDR3 protein: CASRSTDTQYF

J gene: TRBJ1-2
V gene: TRBV7-2
D gene: TRBD1
clone size: NA
CDR3 DNA: TGTGCCAGCAGCTCCCCGGGACAGGCCTATGGCTACACCTTC
CDR3 protein: CASSSPGQAYGYTF

J gene: TRBJ2-3
V gene: TRBV9
D gene: TRBD2
clone size: NA
CDR3 DNA: TGTGCCAGCAGCGCCGGGACTAGCGGGAGGACAGATACGCAGTATTTT
CDR3 protein: CASSAGTSGRTDTQYF

J gene: TRBJ2-7
V gene: TRBV6-5
D gene: NA
clone size: NA
CDR3 DNA: TGTGCCAGCAGTTACACCCCCGAAGACAGTTACGAGCAGTACTTC
CDR3 protein: CASSYTPEDSYEQYF

J gene: TRBJ2-2
V gene: TRBV29-1
D gene: TRBD1
clone size: NA
CDR3 DNA: TGCAGCGTTGCCGGGACAGGGTACACCGGGGAGCTGTTTTTT
CDR3 protein: CSVAGTGYTGELFF

J gene: TRBJ1-2
V gene: TRBV18
D gene: NA
clone size: NA
CDR3 DNA: TGTGCCAGCTCAGGTTCCCAGGGTAACTATGGCTACACCTTC
CDR3 protein: CASSGSQGNYGYTF

J gene: TRBJ2-5
V gene: TRBV7-2
D gene: TRBD2
clone size: NA
CDR3 DNA: TGTGCCAGCAGCACGGTGGGACTAGCGGGGTTAGAGACCCAGTACTTC
CDR3 protein: CASSTVGLAGLETQYF

J gene: TRBJ1-5
V gene: TRBV15
D gene: TRBD1
clone size: NA
CDR3 DNA: TGTGCCACCAGTCGGTTTACAGGGGGGAATCAGCCCCAGCATTTT
CDR3 protein: CATSRFTGGNQPQHF

J gene: TRBJ1-5
V gene: TRBV7-9
D gene: TRBD1
clone size: once
CDR3 DNA: TGTGCCAGCGGGACAGGCGGCAATCAGCCCCAGCATTTT
CDR3 protein: CASGTGGNQPQHF

J gene: TRBJ2-7
V gene: TRBV18
D gene: NA
clone size: NA
CDR3 DNA: TGTGCCAGCTCACCACCTCAGGGCTCCTACGAGCAGTACTTC
CDR3 protein: CASSPPQGSYEQYF

J gene: TRBJ2-3
V gene: TRBV5-1
D gene: TRBD2
clone size: few
CDR3 DNA: TGCGCCAGCAGCCCCGGACTAGCGGAGAGCACAGATACGCAGTATTTT
CDR3 protein: CASSPGLAESTDTQYF

J gene: TRBJ2-7
V gene: TRBV7-8
D gene: NA
clone size: NA
CDR3 DNA: TGTGCCAGCAGCTTTGTTAGCGGAACCTACGAGCAGTACTTC
CDR3 protein: CASSFVSGTYEQYF

J gene: TRBJ2-1
V gene: TRBV6-5
D gene: TRBD1
clone size: once
CDR3 DNA: TGTGCCAGCAGTTACTCGAGGGGGACAGGGGGTCAACTCTTC
CDR3 protein: CASSYSRGTGGQLF

J gene: TRBJ2-7
V gene: TRBV29-1
D gene: TRBD1
clone size: NA
CDR3 DNA: TGCAGCGTTGCTCCGATCGACAGGGGGCGCATGGGGTACGAGCAGTACTTC
CDR3 protein: CSVAPIDRGRMGYEQYF

J gene: TRBJ1-5
V gene: TRBV30
D gene: NA
clone size: NA
CDR3 DNA: TGTGCCTGGGGTAGGGGGACCGCTGGTGCCAATCAGCCCCAGCATTTT
CDR3 protein: CAWGRGTAGANQPQHF

J gene: TRBJ2-6
V gene: TRBV11-3
D gene: TRBD2
clone size: NA
CDR3 DNA: TGTGCCAGCAGCGCCCGGGGTAGCGGGGGGGATGACACTGGGGCCAACGTCCTGACTTTC
CDR3 protein: CASSARGSGGDDTGANVLTF

J gene: TRBJ1-6
V gene: TRBV4-1
D gene: TRBD1
clone size: NA
CDR3 DNA: TGCGCCAGCAGCCAGGCCGGGACAGCCTCTTCACCCCTCCACTTT
CDR3 protein: CASSQAGTASSPLHF

J gene: TRBJ1-5
V gene: TRBV6-1
D gene: TRBD1
clone size: NA
CDR3 DNA: TGTGCCAGCAGTGGGGATCAGGGGGCGAGGAGCAATCAGCCCCAGCATTTT
CDR3 protein: CASSGDQGARSNQPQHF

J gene: TRBJ2-7
V gene: TRBV7-9
D gene: NA
clone size: NA
CDR3 DNA: TGTGCCACCGACTCGCATCGTTTTTTAACCTCCTACGAGCAGTACTTC
CDR3 protein: CATDSHRFLTSYEQYF